The 25 T cell receptor beta chains below come from one sample, sequenced in a study of blood T cell repertoires in COVID-19. Profiling relied on immunoSEQ multiplex PCR, and the TCRdb table lists in-frame clones only, not all of them. The profile shows over 150,000 clones, roughly 84% of them singletons. The sequenced sample consisted of PBMCs or T cells enriched from blood (not recorded which). The origin of the receptors is a woman in her twenties or thirties who had recovered from COVID-19.

The chain joins TRBV7-3 to TRBJ2-7; D ambiguous. Germline CDR1 SGHTA, CDR2 FQGTGA. V lost 5 bases and J 0 bases, leaving 14 bases between the germline ends. The length of the CDR3 is 15 residues. CDR3 DNA sequence: TGTGCCAGCAGCCCCCATGGTCGGAGCTCCTACGAGCAGTACTTC. Its protein is CASSPHGRSSYEQYF.

The chain couples TRBV3-1 (or the pseudogene TRBV3-2) to TRBJ2-1; 8 bases align to TRBD1. Germline lookup yields CDR1 LGHDT and CDR2 YNNKEL (reference sequence). This CDR3 is built from 13 residues. Trimming removed 5 bases from V and 11 bases from J; junction bases left unmatched: 8. The CDR3 bases are TGTGCCAGCAGCAGCAGACAGGGGACCAAGCAGTTCTTC. The encoded protein is CASSSRQGTKQFF.

The chain links TRBV27 to TRBJ1-2; D is unclear. Between the trimmed V and J ends, which lost 3 bases and 2 bases, there was a span of 7 bases. The CDR3 length is 13 residues. CDR1 and CDR2 from the germline V gene are MNHEY and SMNVEV (reference sequence). The CDR3 DNA follows: TGTGCCAGCAGTTTTGGCAAAAACTATGGCTACACCTTC. Protein product: CASSFGKNYGYTF.

This chain links TRBV25-1 with TRBJ2-1; D is ambiguous. Trimming cost V 4 bases and J 3 bases, with 13 bases left between them. There are 15 residues in the CDR3. Germline V CDR1 and CDR2: MGHDK, SYGVNS. The CDR3 nucleotides read TGTGCCAGCAGTGTCTTCAACAACTACTACAATGAGCAGTTCTTC. Its translation: CASSVFNNYYNEQFF.

The V call is TRBV24-1, the J call TRBJ2-7; 10 nucleotides align to TRBD1. The CDR3 runs 19 residues. Germline assignment: CDR1 KGHDR and CDR2 SFDVKD. V trimming: 2 bases; J trimming: 0 bases; junction bases outside the gene matches: 12. The CDR3 here is CATSDSLGTGASSSYEQYF. As DNA, the CDR3 is TGTGCCACCAGTGATTCACTGGGGACAGGGGCGAGTAGCTCCTACGAGCAGTACTTC.

A word on this clone: One end of the junction varies from germline; a read error may be responsible. V usage is TRBV7-2 and J usage is TRBJ1-2, with D hard to call. The CDR3 contains 12 residues. CDR1 and CDR2 (germline): SGHTA, FQGNSA. The CDR3 loop reads CASSLERFAVRF. As DNA, the CDR3 is TGTGCCAGCAGCTTAGAAAGGTTCGCGGTTCGCTTC.

The CDR3 DNA reads as TGTGCCACCAGTGGCCTAACTAGCGGGAGGGGCCGGTACACCGGGGAGCTGTTTTTT. Translating gives CATSGLTSGRGRYTGELFF. The rearrangement joins TRBV24-1 to TRBJ2-2, with 13 bases aligning to TRBD2. This CDR3 has 19 amino acids. Germline trimming cut 5 bases from V and 3 bases from J; bases unmatched to any gene: 11. Germline CDR1 is KGHDR and CDR2 is SFDVKD.

The chain joins TRBV5-4 to TRBJ2-1; 13 nucleotides match TRBD2. The CDR3 has 15 residues. J was trimmed by 7 bases and V by 7 bases; bases with no gene match: 8. CDR1 is SGHNT and CDR2 is YYREEE in the germline V gene (reference sequence). CDR3 in DNA: TGTGCCAGCGGCAGGACTAGCGGGAGTAGGAATGAGCAGTTCTTC. Amino acids: CASGRTSGSRNEQFF.

The chain combines TRBV2 with TRBJ1-6; D gene unclear. Trimming cost V 3 bases and J 10 bases, with 10 bases left between them. Germline loops: CDR1 SNHLY, CDR2 FYNNEI. The CDR3 covers 13 residues. CDR3: CASSDEGSSPLHF. The CDR3 DNA reads as TGTGCCAGCAGTGACGAGGGTAGCTCACCCCTCCACTTT.

The chain recombines TRBV4-1 with TRBJ2-7; 7 nucleotides match TRBD2. The CDR3 runs to 16 residues. Germline CDR1 is MGHRA and CDR2 is YSYEKL. The ends lost 1 base at V and 2 bases at J; junction bases unmatched: 8. DNA of the CDR3: TGCGCCAGCAGCCAAGGGGGGGGGACTGGTGCCTACGAGCAGTACTTC. Encoded protein: CASSQGGGTGAYEQYF.

DNA of the CDR3: TGTGCCTGGAGCTTTGCACCACAGGTCGGCGAGCAGTACTTC. Its protein is CAWSFAPQVGEQYF. The chain joins TRBV30 to TRBJ2-7; tentatively, D is TRBD1 (5 bases). Looked up from germline, CDR1 is GTSNPN and CDR2 is SVGIG (reference sequence). Deletions cut 3 bases from V and 6 bases from J, with 18 bases between. The CDR3 is made up of 14 amino acids.

V is TRBV6-1 and J is TRBJ2-5, with D unresolved. Germline V gene sequence: CDR1 MNHNS, CDR2 SASEGT. The CDR3 runs 13 residues. V was trimmed by 6 bases and J by 13 bases, leaving 21 bases between them. Here the CDR3 DNA reads TGTGCCAGCAGCCCCGAGGTTACGCCAACGCTGTACTTC. Translating it yields CASSPEVTPTLYF.

The chain couples TRBV19 to TRBJ1-2; weak D call: TRBD1 (6 bases). V dropped 7 bases and J dropped 5 bases, with 14 bases sitting between them. The CDR3 has 13 residues. The germline V gene encodes CDR1 LNHDA and CDR2 SQIVND (reference sequence). CDR3 nucleotide sequence: TGTGCCAGTAACTACAGGGCTGGATATGGCTACACCTTC. Translating gives CASNYRAGYGYTF.

The J gene is TRBJ2-7, the V gene TRBV9, with D possibly being TRBD2 (6 bases). Trimming removed 1 base at V and 3 bases at J, with 14 bases between. Germline CDR1 and CDR2: SGDLS and YYNGEE. The CDR3 loop spans 15 amino acids. The CDR3 is CASSVSGGILYEQYF. The CDR3 DNA follows: TGTGCCAGCAGCGTAAGTGGCGGGATTCTCTACGAGCAGTACTTC. Together with reference TRBV9 and TRBJ2-7, the CDR3 gives the full variable domain: DSGVTQTPKHLITATGQRVTLRCSPRSGDLSVYWYQQSLDQGLQFLIQYYNGEERAKGNILERFSAQQFPDLHSELNLSSLELGDSALYFCASSVSGGILYEQYFGPGTRLTVT.

Notes on this clone: Other nucleotide sequences from this sample produce the same CDR3. The chain combines TRBV24-1 with TRBJ2-5; 10 bases match TRBD1. The CDR3 totals 15 residues. CDR1 and CDR2 (germline): KGHDR, SFDVKD. With V trimmed by 4 bases and J by 1 base, 2 bases remained unmatched. The CDR3 loop reads CATSEGQGFQETQYF. In DNA, the CDR3 is TGTGCCACCAGTGAGGGACAGGGGTTCCAAGAGACCCAGTACTTC.

This chain links TRBV6-6 with TRBJ2-7; D not certain. The CDR3 has 15 amino acids. CDR1 and CDR2 from the germline V gene are MNHNY and SVGAGI (reference sequence). V was cut by 5 bases and J by 0 bases, with 14 bases left in between. CDR3 protein: CASSTPELGSYEQYF. The CDR3 DNA reads TGTGCCAGCAGTACCCCCGAGCTCGGCTCCTACGAGCAGTACTTC.

The genes are TRBV2 and TRBJ2-7; D call uncertain. There are 12 residues in the CDR3. Trimming shortened V by 7 bases and J by 0 bases, and 7 bases separated the two germline ends. The germline V gene encodes CDR1 SNHLY and CDR2 FYNNEI. Here the CDR3 DNA reads TGTGCCAGCACTGGAGACTCCTACGAGCAGTACTTC. Translated, it gives CASTGDSYEQYF.

This rearrangement joins TRBV29-1 to TRBJ2-7; tentative D call: TRBD2 (5 bases). The germline gives CDR1 SQVTM, CDR2 ANQGSEA. V dropped 0 bases and J dropped 4 bases, with 10 bases sitting between them. The CDR3 consists of 13 residues. CDR3 sequence (DNA): TGCAGCGTTGAAGATACTAGAACATACGAGCAGTACTTC. Translated, it gives CSVEDTRTYEQYF.

The CDR3 reads CASSSGLTNYGYTF. The DNA for the CDR3 is TGCGCCAGCAGCTCAGGGTTAACCAACTATGGCTACACCTTC. The chain carries TRBV5-1 and TRBJ1-2; D perhaps matches TRBD1 (5 bases). The CDR3 spans 14 residues. Germline V gives CDR1 SGHRS, CDR2 YFSETQ. V lost 3 bases, J lost 2 bases, and 11 bases lay in between.

The chain joins TRBV5-1 to TRBJ2-3; 7 bases match TRBD2. Looked up from germline, CDR1 is SGHRS and CDR2 is YFSETQ. Trimming cost V 1 base and J 3 bases; bases outside gene matches: 5. The CDR3 runs to 15 residues. CDR3 amino acids: CASSLRAGVTDTQYF. Here the CDR3 DNA reads TGCGCCAGCAGCTTGAGGGCGGGAGTGACAGATACGCAGTATTTT.

The chain uses TRBV6-5 and TRBJ1-3; D gene uncertain. Between the trimmed V and J ends, which lost 8 bases and 0 bases, there was a span of 8 bases. The V gene's germline CDR1 is MNHEY and CDR2 SVGAGI. This CDR3 is built from 13 residues. CDR3 region: CASGLSSGNTIYF. The CDR3 DNA reads as TGTGCCAGCGGGCTTAGCTCTGGAAACACCATATATTTT.

The chain is built from TRBV7-3 and TRBJ2-7; the match to TRBD2 covers 9 bases. The CDR3 has 16 amino acids. V lost 5 bases and J lost 6; bases outside the gene matches: 14. Germline V gives CDR1 SGHTA, CDR2 FQGTGA. The CDR3 DNA reads TGTGCCAGCAGCCCAACCGCTAGCGGGAAATTCCGCGAGCAGTACTTC. This encodes CASSPTASGKFREQYF.

This clone was seen once. Other DNA sequences in this specimen translate into the identical CDR3. V usage is TRBV5-6 and J usage is TRBJ1-2, with 9 positions matching TRBD1. CDR3 size: 12 residues. From germline, CDR1 is SGHDT and CDR2 YYEEEE. The junction had 5 bases not matched to a gene; V was cut back by 6 bases and J by 8 bases. The chain's CDR3 is CASTPDRGGYTF. CDR3 in DNA: TGTGCCAGCACCCCGGACAGGGGCGGCTACACCTTC. The variable domain in full, completed from reference TRBV5-6 and TRBJ1-2, reads DAGVTQSPTHLIKTRGQQVTLRCSPKSGHDTVSWYQQALGQGPQFIFQYYEEEERQRGNFPDRFSGHQFPNYSSELNVNALLLGDSALYLCASTPDRGGYTFGSGTRLTVV.

The chain uses TRBV21-1 and TRBJ1-4; TRBD1, as called in the table, went unchecked against the DNA. TRBV21-1 is reported as a pseudogene. The CDR3 is 18 residues long. For the CDR3, the DNA is TGTGCCAGCAGCAAAGCGCTTTTCTCAGTTGCAACTAATGAAAAACTGTTTTTT. Amino acids: CASSKALFSVATNEKLFF.

V gene TRBV4-2 combines with J gene TRBJ2-2; D is unresolved. CDR1 is LGHNA, CDR2 YNFKEQ, per germline. Trimming took 0 bases from V and 2 from J, leaving 7 bases between them. The CDR3 runs 15 residues. For the CDR3, the DNA is TGTGCCAGCAGCCAAGATCTCCTTAACACCGGGGAGCTGTTTTTT. Its protein product is CASSQDLLNTGELFF.